This T cell receptor beta chain was captured by sequencing in a study of cytomegalovirus exposure and HLA in healthy donors. For this clone: Its specificity is not known.

Points from the study as a whole: Reportedly, HLA-A and HLA-B alleles of most subjects were accurately predicted from TCR beta.

Germline CDR1 MNHEY, CDR2 SMNVEV (reference sequence). The CDR3 is made up of 14 amino acids. The V and J ends lost 4 bases and 4 bases, in that order; junction bases with no gene match: 5. PCR involved 60 Vbeta and 13 Jbeta primers. Clones were read by immunoSEQ multiplex PCR, and TCRdb kept only the in-frame ones, dropping some. The repertoire table contains about 200,000 clones. V gene TRBV27 combines with J gene TRBJ2-3; 7 bases agree with TRBD1. Material for sequencing was PBMCs. This clonotype was obtained from a girl aged 2 to 9 in good health and CMV-seropositive. CDR3 sequence reads: CASSSGTVPDTQYF. CDR3 coding DNA: TGTGCCAGCAGTTCCGGGACAGTACCAGATACGCAGTATTTT.